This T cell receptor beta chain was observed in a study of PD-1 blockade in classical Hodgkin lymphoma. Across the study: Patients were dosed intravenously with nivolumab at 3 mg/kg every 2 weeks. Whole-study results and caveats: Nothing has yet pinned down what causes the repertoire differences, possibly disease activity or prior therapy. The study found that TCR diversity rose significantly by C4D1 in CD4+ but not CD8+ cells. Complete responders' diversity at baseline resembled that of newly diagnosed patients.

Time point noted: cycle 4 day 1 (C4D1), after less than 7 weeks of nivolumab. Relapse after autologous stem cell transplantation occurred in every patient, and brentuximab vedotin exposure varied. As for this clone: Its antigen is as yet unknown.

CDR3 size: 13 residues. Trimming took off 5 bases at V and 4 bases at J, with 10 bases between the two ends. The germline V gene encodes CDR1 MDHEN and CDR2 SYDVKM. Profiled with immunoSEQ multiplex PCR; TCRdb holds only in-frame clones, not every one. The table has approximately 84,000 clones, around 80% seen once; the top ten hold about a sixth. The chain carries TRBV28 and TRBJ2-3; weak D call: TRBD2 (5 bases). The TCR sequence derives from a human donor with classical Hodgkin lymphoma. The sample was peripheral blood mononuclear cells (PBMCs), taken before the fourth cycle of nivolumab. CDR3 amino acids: CASSLPSPDTQYF. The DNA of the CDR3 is TGTGCCAGCAGTCTCCCTAGCCCAGATACGCAGTATTTT.